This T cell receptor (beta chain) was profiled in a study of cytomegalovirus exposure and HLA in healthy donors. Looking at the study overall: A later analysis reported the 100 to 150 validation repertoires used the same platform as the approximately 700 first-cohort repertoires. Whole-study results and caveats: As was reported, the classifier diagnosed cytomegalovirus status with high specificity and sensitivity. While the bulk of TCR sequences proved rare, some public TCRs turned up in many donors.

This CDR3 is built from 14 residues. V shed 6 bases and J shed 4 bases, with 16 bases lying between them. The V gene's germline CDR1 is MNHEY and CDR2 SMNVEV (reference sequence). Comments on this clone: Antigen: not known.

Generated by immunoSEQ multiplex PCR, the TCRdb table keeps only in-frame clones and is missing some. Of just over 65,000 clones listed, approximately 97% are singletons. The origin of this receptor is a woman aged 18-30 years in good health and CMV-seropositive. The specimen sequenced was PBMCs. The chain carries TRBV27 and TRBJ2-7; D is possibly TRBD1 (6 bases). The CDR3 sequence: CASRSQGPAYEQYF. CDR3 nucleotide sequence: TGTGCCAGCAGATCCCAGGGGCCCGCTTACGAGCAGTACTTC.